This note documents a single T cell receptor (beta chain) sequence. The method was immunoSEQ multiplex PCR; TCRdb's version includes in-frame clones alone and lacks a portion of them. The sample has approximately 340,000 clones; 83% are singletons. The V gene's germline CDR1 is KGHSH and CDR2 LQKENI. This CDR3 is 15 amino acids long. V dropped 5 bases and J dropped 6 bases, with 16 bases sitting between them. The source of the sample is a study of blood T cell repertoires in COVID-19. The TCR was taken from a man aged 25-40 years with active or convalescent COVID-19. The rearrangement links TRBV18 to TRBJ2-2, with D possibly TRBD2 on 6 matching bases. The sequencing sample was made of peripheral blood. CDR3 region: CASSSPGLRPGELFF. CDR3 sequence (DNA): TGTGCCAGCTCATCCCCGGGACTCCGTCCCGGGGAGCTGTTTTTT.